The entry below describes one T cell receptor (beta chain). Its antigen is not identified. In the PCR, 60 Vbeta and 13 Jbeta primers were used. Method: immunoSEQ multiplex PCR; TCRdb's copy keeps in-frame clones and lacks some. This table holds approximately 50,000 clones, 81% found once. This record belongs to a study of cytomegalovirus exposure and HLA in healthy donors. General study points: A later analysis found most CMV-associated TCR beta chains apparently HLA-restricted. Within an earlier analysis, most TCR beta V segments proved productive either about 87% or about 30% of the time.

Whereas donors were nominally healthy upon sampling, unrecorded immune exposures were probable. Germline V gene lookup returns CDR1 LNHNV and CDR2 YYDKDF (reference sequence). CDR3 length equals 15 residues. Losses at the gene ends were 3 bases for V and 3 bases for J; bases not matched to a gene: 8. The chain carries TRBV15 and TRBJ2-7; 7 positions agree with TRBD1. The sequencing input was PBMCs. The source of this sequence is a boy younger than 18 in good health and CMV-seropositive. CDR3 amino acids: CATSRGRQGFYEQYF. The CDR3 DNA reads as TGTGCCACCAGCAGGGGCCGACAGGGCTTCTACGAGCAGTACTTC.